This TCR beta chain was identified during a study of cytomegalovirus exposure and HLA in healthy donors. Study as a whole: From HLA-typed donors, an early data release held some 80 million unique TCRs. About 79% of 300 to 450 genotyped donors fell in the Caucasian-associated ancestry cluster. Study-wide results and limits: Analysis was carried out at a later point, and it linked a missense DCLRE1C variant to TCR beta V- and J-gene trimming. Among TCR beta chains, those listed as cytomegalovirus-associated numbered roughly 150.

The PCR contained 60 Vbeta and 13 Jbeta primers. This table comes from immunoSEQ multiplex PCR, and its TCRdb copy is limited to in-frame clones, with some not included. Here the sample spans tens of thousands of clones, 78% being singletons. V was pared by 6 bases and J by 5 bases, with 8 bases of the junction left unmatched. The germline V gene encodes CDR1 LNHDA and CDR2 SQIVND (reference sequence). The CDR3 is made up of 14 amino acids. This clone was seen a handful of times. The antigen is undetermined. The source is a male donor in good health and CMV-seropositive. V is TRBV19 and J is TRBJ2-5, with 8 bases lining up with TRBD2. Sequences were obtained from PBMCs. The CDR3 spells CASRGGGGSETQYF. The CDR3 nucleotides read TGTGCCAGTAGAGGCGGCGGGGGGTCGGAGACCCAGTACTTC.